The 2 T cell receptor beta chains in this list originate from one sample, sequenced in a study of OX40 agonist ivuxolimab in advanced cancers. TCRdb keeps only in-frame clones here, not all; method: immunoSEQ multiplex PCR. The sample has about 20,000 clones; roughly nine tenths are singletons. Material: CD4+ or CD8+ T cells sorted from blood, obtained in a trial of the OX40 agonist ivuxolimab. The receptors were sampled from an adult with an advanced solid tumor such as melanoma, head and neck, liver or kidney cancer.

The rearrangement uses TRBV2 and TRBJ2-1; D is possibly TRBD1 (5 bases). The germline V gene has CDR1 SNHLY and CDR2 FYNNEI. The V gene lost 10 bases and the J gene lost 4 bases, with 8 bases spanning the gap. The CDR3 totals 11 residues. This CDR3 is CATRDYNEQFF. The CDR3 bases are TGTGCCACCAGGGATTACAATGAGCAGTTCTTC. Together with reference TRBV2 and TRBJ2-1, the CDR3 gives the full variable domain: EPEVTQTPSHQVTQMGQEVILRCVPISNHLYFYWYRQILGQKVEFLVSFYNNEISEKSEIFDDQFSVERPDGSNFTLKIRSTKLEDSAMYFCATRDYNEQFFGPGTRLTVL.

J is TRBJ1-1 and V is TRBV11-2, with D maybe TRBD1 (6 bases). This CDR3 has 12 residues. Germline V lookup: CDR1 SGHAT, CDR2 FQNNGV. Deletions cut 6 bases from V and 5 bases from J, with 10 bases between. The CDR3, as DNA: TGTGCCAGCAGTCCCAGGGGAACTGAAGCTTTCTTT. Amino acids: CASSPRGTEAFF.